This record covers a single T cell receptor beta chain. The CDR3 covers 14 residues. The V and J ends lost 6 bases and 5 bases, in that order; junction bases with no gene match: 7. The V gene's germline CDR1 is SNHLY and CDR2 FYNNEI. The data belong to a study of blood T cell repertoires in COVID-19. Repertoires were generated with immunoSEQ multiplex PCR, while TCRdb's copy carries only in-frame clones and drops some. The sample yields about 160,000 clones, approximately 80% seen once. Study members were between about 18 and 95 years old and lived in some 26 US regions. The study assigned cohorts using participant-reported clinical history.

Specimen: PBMCs or T cells enriched from blood (not recorded which). This chain joins TRBV2 and TRBJ2-7; 10 bases line up with TRBD2. The TCR sequence derives from a woman in her fifties or sixties who had recovered from COVID-19. The CDR3 reads CASRPSGSSHEQYF. CDR3 sequence (DNA): TGTGCCAGCAGACCTAGCGGGAGTTCACACGAGCAGTACTTC.